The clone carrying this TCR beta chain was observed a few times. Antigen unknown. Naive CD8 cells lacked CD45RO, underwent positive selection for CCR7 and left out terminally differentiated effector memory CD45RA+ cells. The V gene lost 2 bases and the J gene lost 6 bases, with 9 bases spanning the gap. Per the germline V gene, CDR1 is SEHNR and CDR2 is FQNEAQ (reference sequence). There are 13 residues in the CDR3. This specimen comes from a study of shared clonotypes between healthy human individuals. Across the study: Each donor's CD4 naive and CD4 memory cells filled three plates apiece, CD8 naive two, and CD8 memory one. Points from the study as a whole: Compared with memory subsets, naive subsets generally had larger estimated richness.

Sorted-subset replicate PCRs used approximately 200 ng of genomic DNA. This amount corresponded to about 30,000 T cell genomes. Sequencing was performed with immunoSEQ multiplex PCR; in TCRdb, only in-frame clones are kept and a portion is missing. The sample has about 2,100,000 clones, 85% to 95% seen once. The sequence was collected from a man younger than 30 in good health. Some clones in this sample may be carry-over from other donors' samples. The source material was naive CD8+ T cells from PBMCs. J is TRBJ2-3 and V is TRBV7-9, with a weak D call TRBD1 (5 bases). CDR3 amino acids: CASSLSGMDTQYF. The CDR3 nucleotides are TGTGCCAGCAGCTTATCAGGGATGGATACGCAGTATTTT.